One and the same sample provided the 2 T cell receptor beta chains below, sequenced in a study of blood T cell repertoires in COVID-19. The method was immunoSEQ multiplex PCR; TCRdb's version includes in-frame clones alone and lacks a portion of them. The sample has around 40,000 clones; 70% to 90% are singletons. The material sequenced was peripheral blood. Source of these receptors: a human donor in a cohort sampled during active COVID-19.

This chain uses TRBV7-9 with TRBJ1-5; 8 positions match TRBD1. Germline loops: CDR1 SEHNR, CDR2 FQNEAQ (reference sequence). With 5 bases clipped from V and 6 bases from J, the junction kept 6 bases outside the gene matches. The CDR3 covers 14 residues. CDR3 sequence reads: CASSPGTGGQPQHF. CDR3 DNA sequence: TGTGCCAGCAGCCCGGGGACAGGTGGTCAGCCCCAGCATTTT. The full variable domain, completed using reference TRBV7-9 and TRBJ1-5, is DTGVSQNPRHKITKRGQNVTFRCDPISEHNRLYWYRQTLGQGPEFLTYFQNEAQLEKSRLLSDRFSAERPKGSFSTLEIQRTEQGDSAMYLCASSPGTGGQPQHFGDGTRLSIL.

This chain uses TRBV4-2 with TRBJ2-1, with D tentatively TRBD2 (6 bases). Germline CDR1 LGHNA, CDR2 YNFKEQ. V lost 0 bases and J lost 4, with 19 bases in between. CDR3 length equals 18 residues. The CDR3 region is CASSQDQRPGEEYNEQFF. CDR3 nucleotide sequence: TGTGCCAGCAGCCAAGATCAGCGTCCGGGGGAGGAATACAATGAGCAGTTCTTC.